This T cell receptor beta chain was identified in a study of blood T cell repertoires in COVID-19. Turning to the study itself: PBMCs, B-cell-depleted T cells, or T cells provided the cDNA or gDNA that made up the material.

Clones were read by immunoSEQ multiplex PCR, and TCRdb kept only the in-frame ones, dropping some. The profile shows about 170,000 clones, roughly 87% of them singletons. Participants, about 18 to 95 years old, spanned about two dozen US areas. Among Cohort 3 donors, those recovered had two negative PCRs, clearance, or symptom resolution. Sequencing was performed on PBMCs or T cells enriched from blood (not recorded which). This clonotype was sampled from a woman between 45 and 65 years old who had recovered from COVID-19.

CDR3 bases: TGTGCCAGCAGCGGTGACAAGGAGACCCAGTACTTC. Protein: CASSGDKETQYF. The chain has TRBV11-3 and TRBJ2-5; no clear D. Germline V gives CDR1 SGHNT, CDR2 YENEEA. This CDR3 has 12 residues. The ends were cut back, 5 bases at V and 5 bases at J, with 9 bases in the middle. The complete variable domain, with remaining parts taken from reference TRBV11-3 and TRBJ2-5, reads EAGVVQSPRYKIIEKKQPVAFWCNPISGHNTLYWYLQNLGQGPELLIRYENEEAVDDSQLPKDRFSAERLKGVDSTLKIQPAELGDSAVYLCASSGDKETQYFGPGTRLLVL.